This T cell receptor beta chain was sequenced in a study of control samples from healthy donors and cancer patients (dated by TCRdb to the early 2020s). Preparation of the library involved the immunoSEQ multiplex PCR assay. TCRdb stores this immuneACCESS table with in-frame sequences only. Part of the clones is absent; in the studies checked, under half of the shortfall reflects unresolved V genes, and no reason is known for the rest. This sample is represented by 82,000 or so clones; over 90% of them were singletons. Around 4.5% of the sample goes to the ten largest clones. A note on this clone: The clone's antigen remains unknown. No much larger clonotype is one base removed from it; base qualities were not supplied.

The CDR3 has 13 amino acids, counting the end cysteine and phenylalanine. Here the CDR3 DNA is all that survives: 39 bases in frame from base 1. Taken from the germline V gene (reference sequence), the CDR1 and CDR2 loops are LNHDA and SQIVND. The germline ends are 14 bases apart after V is trimmed by 10 bases and J by 5 bases. The clonotype comes from a woman between 18 and 30 years old in good health. The chain links TRBV19 with TRBJ2-2; the D call is possibly TRBD1 or TRBD2, each sharing 5 bases. The sequenced sample was blood. The sequence in DNA is TGTGCCACCCAGAGGGGTATAACCGGGGAGCTGTTTTTT. Its translation reads: CATQRGITGELFF.